These 15 T cell receptor beta chains share one sample of origin, sequenced in a study of early stage breast cancer tumors. Generated by immunoSEQ multiplex PCR, the TCRdb table keeps only in-frame clones and is missing some. This repertoire shows 51,000 or so clones, about 83% found once; its top ten account for around 1.5%. Sequenced sample: blood. The source is a person between 50 and 60 years old with breast cancer.

The CDR3 region has the DNA TGTGCCAGCAGCGTAGTAGGAGCGGGGGGGCGTCAAGAGACCCAGTACTTC. It translates to CASSVVGAGGRQETQYF. The chain uses TRBV9 and TRBJ2-5, with 10 bases fitting TRBD2. From germline, CDR1 is SGDLS and CDR2 YYNGEE. J lost 2 bases, V lost 0 bases, and 7 bases had no gene match. The CDR3 has 17 residues.

V is TRBV19 and J is TRBJ2-1; D possibly corresponds to TRBD2 (5 bases). CDR1 and CDR2 (germline): LNHDA, SQIVND (reference sequence). CDR3 length: 14 residues. Trimming shortened V by 6 bases and J by 8 bases, and 17 bases separated the two germline ends. CDR3 amino acids: CASSTTAGGYEQFF. CDR3 nucleotides: TGTGCCAGTAGCACTACGGCCGGCGGGTATGAGCAGTTCTTC.

The chain joins TRBV5-1 to TRBJ2-1; D possibly corresponds to TRBD2 (6 bases). The V gene's germline CDR1 is SGHRS and CDR2 YFSETQ. This CDR3 is built from 17 residues. The V and J ends lost 0 bases and 1 base respectively, with 14 bases between them. The CDR3 here is CASSLVGLRGSYNEQFF. The CDR3 DNA reads TGCGCCAGCAGCTTGGTTGGGCTCCGGGGGTCCTACAATGAGCAGTTCTTC.

This chain uses TRBV6-6 with TRBJ2-1, with 9 bases matching TRBD2. Germline V gene data show CDR1 as MNHNY and CDR2 as SVGAGI (reference sequence). The CDR3 sequence is 16 residues long. Trimming cost V 5 bases and J 0 bases; bases outside gene matches: 5. CDR3 in DNA: TGTGCCAGCAGTCCAGCGGGGGGTGGCTCCTACAATGAGCAGTTCTTC. Its translation is CASSPAGGGSYNEQFF.

In its sample, this clone was seen a few times. The V gene is TRBV7-2, the J gene TRBJ1-3; D ambiguous. Trimming took 0 bases from V and 1 from J, leaving 7 bases between them. The CDR3 is made up of 15 amino acids. The V gene's germline CDR1 is SGHTA and CDR2 FQGNSA. This chain's CDR3 is CASSLASPSGNTIYF. CDR3 bases: TGTGCCAGCAGCTTAGCGTCACCTTCTGGAAACACCATATATTTT.

Here the CDR3 reads CASSPYRNTGELFF. The CDR3 DNA reads as TGTGCCAGCAGTCCCTACAGGAACACCGGGGAGCTGTTTTTT. V is TRBV28 and J is TRBJ2-2; D is uncertain. V was cut by 5 bases and J by 1 base, with 8 bases left in between. CDR3 size: 14 residues. The germline V gene encodes CDR1 MDHEN and CDR2 SYDVKM.

The gene calls are TRBV28 and TRBJ1-4, with D possibly TRBD1 on 5 matching bases. V lost 3 bases to trimming and J lost 4 bases, with 12 bases between them. Germline CDR1 reads MDHEN; CDR2 reads SYDVKM. The CDR3 contains 15 residues. Here the CDR3 DNA reads TGTGCCAGCAGTTTTGGGGGGGGTTATAATGAAAAACTGTTTTTT. This translates into CASSFGGGYNEKLFF.

The chain couples TRBV2 to TRBJ1-1, with D uncertain. Trimming shortened V by 2 bases and J by 1 base, and 5 bases separated the two germline ends. The CDR3 consists of 13 residues. The germline gives CDR1 SNHLY, CDR2 FYNNEI. The CDR3 DNA is TGTGCCAGCAGTGAAAGAAGGAACACTGAAGCTTTCTTT. Translation: CASSERRNTEAFF.

J is TRBJ2-7 and V is TRBV5-4, with 14 positions matching TRBD2. Germline CDR1 is SGHNT and CDR2 is YYREEE (reference sequence). Losses at the gene ends were 4 bases for V and 4 bases for J; bases not matched to a gene: 7. The CDR3 is 16 residues long. This CDR3 is CASSQGLAGDRYEQYF. The CDR3 DNA reads as TGTGCCAGCAGCCAGGGACTAGCGGGAGACAGATACGAGCAGTACTTC.

This clone ranks as medium-sized (0.01 to 0.1%). The chain couples TRBV7-2 to TRBJ2-2; a possible D gene is TRBD1 (6 bases). V was cut by 2 bases and J by 0 bases, with 10 bases left in between. The V gene's germline CDR1 is SGHTA and CDR2 FQGNSA. The CDR3 runs 16 residues. The CDR3 spells CASSLSGGPNTGELFF. The CDR3 DNA sequence: TGTGCCAGCAGCTTAAGTGGGGGCCCGAACACCGGGGAGCTGTTTTTT. The full variable domain, in which reference TRBV7-2 and TRBJ2-2 provide the parts outside the CDR3, is GAGVSQSPSNKVTEKGKDVELRCDPISGHTALYWYRQSLGQGLEFLIYFQGNSAPDKSGLPSDRFSAERTGGSVSTLTIQRTQQEDSAVYLCASSLSGGPNTGELFFGEGSRLTVL.

V gene TRBV9 combines with J gene TRBJ2-7, with 9 positions matching TRBD1. The CDR3 extends over 14 amino acids. The J segment lost 4 bases and the V segment lost 1 base, leaving 3 bases of the junction unmatched. Germline CDR1 and CDR2: SGDLS and YYNGEE. DNA of the CDR3: TGTGCCAGCAGCGTAACAGGGGGCTATTACGAGCAGTACTTC. It codes for CASSVTGGYYEQYF.

The genes are TRBV19 and TRBJ2-2; no definite D call. Germline CDR1 LNHDA, CDR2 SQIVND (reference sequence). Trimming shortened V by 5 bases and J by 5 bases, and 12 bases separated the two germline ends. The CDR3 sequence is 14 residues long. CDR3 region: CASSPQLLTGELFF. DNA for the CDR3: TGTGCCAGTAGTCCCCAACTGTTAACCGGGGAGCTGTTTTTT. The full variable domain, its missing parts supplied by reference TRBV19 and TRBJ2-2, is DGGITQSPKYLFRKEGQNVTLSCEQNLNHDAMYWYRQDPGQGLRLIYYSQIVNDFQKGDIAEGYSVSREKKESFPLTVTSAQKNPTAFYLCASSPQLLTGELFFGEGSRLTVL.

The rearrangement links TRBV21-1 to TRBJ2-7; TRBD2 was called by the table and not checked on the DNA. TRBV21-1 is a pseudogene locus. CDR3 length: 16 amino acids. The CDR3 region has the DNA TGTGCCAGCAGCAAGGTTACCGGGACTAGCGGTTACGAGCAGTACTTC. It yields the protein CASSKVTGTSGYEQYF.

The chain recombines TRBV7-2 with TRBJ2-2, with TRBD2 matching over 15 bases. The CDR3 totals 16 residues. The germline V gene has CDR1 SGHTA and CDR2 FQGNSA. With V trimmed by 6 bases and J by 7 bases, 6 bases remained unmatched. In DNA form, the CDR3 reads TGTGCCAGCAGGCCGGGACTAGCGGGGGGCCACGGGGAGCTGTTTTTT. It translates to CASRPGLAGGHGELFF. Full variable domain (missing parts from reference TRBV7-2 and TRBJ2-2): GAGVSQSPSNKVTEKGKDVELRCDPISGHTALYWYRQSLGQGLEFLIYFQGNSAPDKSGLPSDRFSAERTGGSVSTLTIQRTQQEDSAVYLCASRPGLAGGHGELFFGEGSRLTVL.

About this clone itself: The CDR3 carries no conserved terminal phenylalanine or tryptophan, so it likely arises from a read error. Because the CDR3's place on the DNA is in doubt, the DNA is left out and the CDR3 is given as listed by TCRdb. V and J are TRBV19 and TRBJ2-7; the table names TRBD1, a call not compared with the DNA. The CDR3 length is 11 residues, termini included. Germline V gene sequence: CDR1 LNHDA, CDR2 SQIVND (reference sequence). CDR3 sequence reads: CASIIKGQEGI.